Following are 20 T cell receptor beta chains from one sample sequenced in a study of blood T cell repertoires in COVID-19. Libraries were prepared by immunoSEQ multiplex PCR; TCRdb keeps only in-frame clonotypes and omits some of them. The sample lists about 260,000 clones, 75% to 90% occurring once. Sequenced: peripheral blood. These receptors were taken from a man aged 25-45 years with active or convalescent COVID-19.

The chain's CDR3 is CASSSEQGTEETQYF. The CDR3 DNA reads TGTGCCAGCAGCTCAGAACAAGGGACAGAAGAGACCCAGTACTTC. The chain couples TRBV7-9 to TRBJ2-5, with 7 bases that match TRBD1. Germline CDR1 is SEHNR and CDR2 is FQNEAQ (reference sequence). There are 15 residues in the CDR3. The V and J ends lost 4 bases and 3 bases, in that order; junction bases with no gene match: 8.

This clone was observed a single time. The chain has TRBV4-1 and TRBJ2-1; possible D gene TRBD2, 6 bases. The CDR3 totals 13 residues. The germline V gene encodes CDR1 MGHRA and CDR2 YSYEKL. Between the trimmed V and J ends, which lost 4 bases and 10 bases, there was a span of 14 bases. CDR3 sequence (DNA): TGCGCCAGCAGCCCCCTTGAGGGAGGAGAGCAGTTCTTC. Translating it yields CASSPLEGGEQFF.

CDR3 coding DNA: TGTGCCAGCAGGGTTGACGGGGATAGCAATCAGCCCCAGCATTTT. It codes for CASRVDGDSNQPQHF. This chain uses TRBV2 with TRBJ1-5; no definite D call. Germline loops: CDR1 SNHLY, CDR2 FYNNEI. This CDR3 spans 15 amino acids. V gave up 6 bases and J gave up 0 bases, with 12 bases separating them.

The gene calls are TRBV12-2 and TRBJ1-6. TRBV12-2 is annotated as a pseudogene. CDR3 size: 20 residues. CDR3 protein: CASRSNAFVSSSSYNSPLHF. The CDR3 bases are TGTGCAAGTCGCTCCAACGCGTTCGTTAGTTCGAGCTCCTATAATTCACCCCTCCACTTT.

This chain uses TRBV3-1 (or the pseudogene TRBV3-2) with TRBJ2-3, with 12 nucleotides matching TRBD2. The CDR3 sequence is 16 residues long. V lost 3 bases and J lost 6; bases outside the gene matches: 7. Germline-derived CDR1 and CDR2 are LGHDT and YNNKEL (reference sequence). The CDR3 DNA reads as TGTGCCAGCAGCCATACGACTAGCGGGGGATCGGATACGCAGTATTTT. Its translation is CASSHTTSGGSDTQYF.

In its sample, this clone was seen once. The chain recombines TRBV19 with TRBJ1-1; D is perhaps TRBD1 (6 bases). Trimming took 7 bases from V and 3 from J, leaving 15 bases between them. CDR1 and CDR2 (germline): LNHDA, SQIVND (reference sequence). The CDR3 is made up of 14 amino acids. The CDR3 here is CASIVAGDHTEAFF. CDR3 sequence (DNA): TGTGCCAGTATAGTAGCAGGGGACCACACTGAAGCTTTCTTT.

This chain connects TRBV15 to TRBJ2-1; TRBD1 is a possible D gene (5 bases). Germline-derived CDR1 and CDR2 are LNHNV and YYDKDF (reference sequence). Trimming stripped 0 bases from V and 5 bases from J, with 14 bases between. This CDR3 spans 16 amino acids. CDR3 bases: TGTGCCACCAGCAGAGATTTCAGGACAACGAACAATGAGCAGTTCTTC. This encodes CATSRDFRTTNNEQFF.

This clone was counted ten times or more. The chain has TRBV27 and TRBJ2-3; a weak D match, TRBD2 (5 bases). The V end lost 2 bases, the J end lost 5 bases, and 14 bases lay between the germline ends. CDR1 and CDR2 from the germline V gene are MNHEY and SMNVEV (reference sequence). The CDR3 length is 15 residues. Written as DNA, the CDR3 is TGTGCCAGCAGTTTAAGCGGACCCCGGGAAGATACGCAGTATTTT. Its translation: CASSLSGPREDTQYF.

V is TRBV27 and J is TRBJ2-7; 13 positions match TRBD2. CDR1 is MNHEY and CDR2 is SMNVEV in the germline V gene (reference sequence). The CDR3 has 16 amino acids. J was trimmed by 3 bases and V by 6 bases; bases with no gene match: 8. For the CDR3, the DNA is TGTGCCAGCAGCCTATACGGGACTAGCGGGGTCTACGAGCAGTACTTC. It specifies CASSLYGTSGVYEQYF.

CDR3 nucleotides: TGCGCCAGCAGCCACGGTGGCTCGGGCGAGCAGTACTTC. Protein: CASSHGGSGEQYF. This chain links TRBV4-3 with TRBJ2-7, with no clear D. V was cut by 3 bases and J by 6 bases, with 12 bases left in between. The CDR3 runs to 13 residues. CDR1 and CDR2 (germline): LGHNA, YSLEER.

This chain uses TRBV5-6 with TRBJ2-7, with D possibly being TRBD2 (6 bases). Germline CDR1 reads SGHDT; CDR2 reads YYEEEE. The CDR3 contains 15 residues. V was cut by 4 bases and J by 5 bases, with 19 bases left in between. The CDR3 DNA is TGTGCCAGCAGCCCCCTGGGGGGTCAGGCGGACGAGCAGTACTTC. Translating gives CASSPLGGQADEQYF.

The chain joins TRBV25-1 to TRBJ1-2; weak D call: TRBD1 (6 bases). CDR1 is MGHDK and CDR2 is SYGVNS in the germline V gene. The CDR3 has 13 residues. V lost 10 bases, J lost 7 bases, and 19 bases lay in between. The CDR3: CATTQGQVSGYTF. Written as DNA, the CDR3 is TGTGCCACCACGCAGGGGCAAGTGAGTGGCTACACCTTC.

This chain uses TRBV10-3 with TRBJ1-2; 10 bases are shared with TRBD1. The CDR3 spans 14 residues. The V segment lost 6 bases and the J segment 3 bases; nucleotides outside the gene matches: 4. Germline CDR1 is ENHRY and CDR2 is SYGVKD. The DNA for the CDR3 is TGTGCCATCAGGTGGGGGACAGGGGACTATGGCTACACCTTC. Its translation is CAIRWGTGDYGYTF.

The chain employs TRBV15 and TRBJ2-1; 8 bases are shared with TRBD1. The J segment lost 4 bases and the V segment lost 2 bases, leaving 7 bases of the junction unmatched. Germline CDR1 is LNHNV and CDR2 is YYDKDF (reference sequence). The CDR3 is 16 amino acids. CDR3 in amino acids: CATSRPQGARYNEQFF. DNA of the CDR3: TGTGCCACCAGCAGACCCCAGGGGGCCAGGTACAATGAGCAGTTCTTC.

The rearrangement uses TRBV19 and TRBJ2-2; 12 bases match TRBD1. The germline V gene has CDR1 LNHDA and CDR2 SQIVND (reference sequence). V dropped 6 bases and J dropped 5; count of bases not matched to a gene: 10. The CDR3 is made up of 17 amino acids. The chain's CDR3 is CASSRPGQGARTGELFF. The CDR3 nucleotides read TGTGCCAGTAGCAGACCGGGACAGGGGGCGCGGACCGGGGAGCTGTTTTTT. Looking up the rest from reference TRBV19 and TRBJ2-2 gives the full variable domain: DGGITQSPKYLFRKEGQNVTLSCEQNLNHDAMYWYRQDPGQGLRLIYYSQIVNDFQKGDIAEGYSVSREKKESFPLTVTSAQKNPTAFYLCASSRPGQGARTGELFFGEGSRLTVL.

The J gene is TRBJ1-2, the V gene TRBV19, with 11 bases matching TRBD1. V shed 5 bases, J shed 2 bases, and the junction held 7 bases outside the gene matches. Germline values: CDR1 LNHDA, CDR2 SQIVND (reference sequence). CDR3 length: 16 amino acids. The CDR3 DNA follows: TGTGCCAGTAGTCCGTCGGGACAGGGGGGGAACTATGGCTACACCTTC. Translated, it gives CASSPSGQGGNYGYTF.

The V and J genes are TRBV3-1 (or the pseudogene TRBV3-2) and TRBJ2-2; D possibly corresponds to TRBD2 (5 bases). The V end was cut by 4 bases, the J end by 5 bases, with 11 bases between. This CDR3 contains 14 residues. CDR1 is LGHDT, CDR2 YNNKEL, per germline (reference sequence). For the CDR3, the DNA is TGTGCCAGCAGCCTTCCGGGATTAACCGGGGAGCTGTTTTTT. Its translation is CASSLPGLTGELFF.

This sequence joins TRBV6-5 and TRBJ1-1; D perhaps matches TRBD1 (6 bases). CDR3 length: 13 residues. Trimming left V 2 bases short and J 4 bases short, with 8 bases between. Germline lookup yields CDR1 MNHEY and CDR2 SVGAGI. The CDR3 region is CASSYRGTTEAFF. DNA for the CDR3: TGTGCCAGCAGTTACAGGGGGACCACTGAAGCTTTCTTT.

The chain carries TRBV30 and TRBJ1-1; D is ambiguous. Trimming shortened V by 4 bases and J by 10 bases, and 16 bases separated the two germline ends. CDR3 length: 12 amino acids. Looked up from germline, CDR1 is GTSNPN and CDR2 is SVGIG (reference sequence). CDR3 sequence reads: CAWIRGRVAAFF. The CDR3 DNA sequence: TGTGCCTGGATTAGAGGTCGGGTCGCAGCTTTCTTT.

The gene calls are TRBV7-2 and TRBJ1-2; the D gene is possibly TRBD1 (5 bases). The length of the CDR3 is 14 residues. With 5 bases removed from V and 0 bases from J, the gap between germline ends came to 10 bases. Germline V gene lookup returns CDR1 SGHTA and CDR2 FQGNSA. Here the CDR3 DNA reads TGTGCCAGCAGCGCAGAAGGGGCTAACTATGGCTACACCTTC. This sequence encodes CASSAEGANYGYTF.